This TCR beta chain came from a study of T cell repertoires in cytomegalovirus infection (dated by TCRdb to the late 2010s). Concerning the study at large: Peptide stimulations targeted recently identified HLA-C-restricted CMV epitopes, whose presentation resists viral immunomodulation, together with well-studied HLA-B-restricted epitopes. Donor HLA type was relevant to the analysis, as public TCR beta signatures indicated carriage of CMV infection together with the matching HLA type. Broad study findings and their caveats: The ex vivo response was dominated by HLA-C-restricted CMV-specific TCR beta clonotypes, and the single most frequent clonotype in two of eight donors was supplied by these HLA-C-restricted clonotypes. Carriers of CMV infection plus the relevant HLA type were discriminated by the cumulative frequency of public TCR beta family members in the study cohort and in an independent approximately 400-donor cohort.

A remark on this clonotype: Its antigen is currently not known. Base quality data are lacking; no much larger clone is found one base away.

Reads for this sample came from an Illumina HiSeq 1500. Clones were called with MiXCR by TCRdb after fastp trimmed the public reads at Q25, and only in-frame beta chains were retained. Every distinct CDR3 protein forms one entry, paired with its most common genes and DNA. Present in this sample are some 220,000 distinct CDR3 sequences, around 40% of which were seen just once. Together, the top ten hold approximately 59% of the sample. According to the study, the label for this sample's treatment or condition signals: in vitro stimulation with specific CMV peptide epitopes to enrich CMV-specific T cells. Trimming removed 1 base from V and 6 bases from J; the gene matches leave 1 base unexplained. For CDR1 and CDR2, the germline V gene (reference sequence) lists LNHDA and SQIVND. The CDR3 contains 15 residues, cysteine and phenylalanine counted. This entry keeps only the CDR3 DNA: 45 bases, framed from base 1.

The specimen comprised CD8+ T cells from cultured PBMCs, sampled from culture after CMV antigen stimulation. This TCR was sampled from a human donor in good health (CMV status not recorded). Some clones in this sample may be carry-over from other donors' samples. The V and J genes are TRBV19 and TRBJ2-1; 12 junctional bases match TRBD2. The DNA sequence is as follows: TGTGCCAGTAGTATAGTGACTAGCGGGAGCAATGAGCAGTTCTTC. This gives the protein CASSIVTSGSNEQFF.